This TCR beta chain originates from a study of blood T cell repertoires in COVID-19. Looking at the study overall: PBMCs, B-cell-depleted T cells, or T cells were the source of the cDNA or gDNA that made up the material.

Data came from immunoSEQ multiplex PCR; TCRdb stores just in-frame clones and leaves some out. The sample shows hundreds of thousands of clones, 75% to 90% of them seen only once. In its sample, this clone was seen once. The CDR3 is made up of 15 amino acids. Looked up from germline, CDR1 is SGDLS and CDR2 is YYNGEE. V lost 2 bases to trimming and J lost 1 base; unmatched junction nucleotides: 3. The sequence was collected from a man younger than 35 who had recovered from COVID-19. The genes are TRBV9 and TRBJ1-3; 7 bases fit TRBD1. Sequenced input: PBMCs or T cells enriched from blood (not recorded which). CDR3 sequence reads: CASSVSQGSGNTIYF. The CDR3 nucleotides are TGTGCCAGCAGCGTTTCACAGGGGTCTGGAAACACCATATATTTT.